This T cell receptor (beta chain) was captured by sequencing in a study of T cell repertoires in ileal Crohn's disease. Whole-study context: Thiopurines (11) or anti-TNF agents (more than 17) were given postoperatively to about half.

This clone appeared once. CDR3 length equals 13 residues. Deletions cut 2 bases from V and 5 bases from J, with 9 bases between. Germline assignment: CDR1 MNHNS and CDR2 SASEGT. Generated by immunoSEQ multiplex PCR, the TCRdb table keeps only in-frame clones and is missing some. The sample has some 8,200 clones; approximately 96% are singletons. This chain joins TRBV6-1 and TRBJ1-2; D is unclear. This sequence originates from an adult with Crohn's disease. Sequencing was carried out using ileal tissue. Here the CDR3 reads CASSELRSYGYTF. CDR3 DNA sequence: TGTGCCAGCAGTGAATTGCGGTCGTATGGCTACACCTTC.